The 26 T cell receptor beta chains reported below all come from one sample, sequenced in a study of sequential checkpoint blockade in melanoma (dated by TCRdb to about 2019). Receptors were amplified or captured by the immunoSEQ multiplex PCR assay. TCRdb carries this immuneACCESS record with in-frame sequences only. Its versions omit some clonotypes, under half of them owing to an unresolved V gene in the studies checked, with the rest unexplained. This sample holds about 3,200 clones; just over 20% were observed only once. The top ten clones comprise around a tenth of the sample. The treatment or condition tag for this specimen amounts to: randomized to nivolumab then ipilimumab (arm A) or the reverse (arm B). The material sequenced was tumor tissue (inferred from file names), taken from a patient given nivolumab and ipilimumab in sequence. The receptors shown here come from a human donor with melanoma.

This clone qualifies as medium-sized. The V gene is TRBV6-1, the J gene TRBJ2-1, with a tentative D call TRBD2 (5 bases). Trimming cost V 1 base and J 0 bases, with 10 bases left between them. CDR1 MNHNS and CDR2 SASEGT come from the germline V gene. The CDR3 runs 16 residues. Written as DNA, the CDR3 is TGTGCCAGCAGTGAAGAGCCGGCGGGCTCCTACAATGAGCAGTTCTTC. Its translation: CASSEEPAGSYNEQFF.

There are many counts of this clone. The V call is TRBV6-8, the J call TRBJ2-7; maybe TRBD2 (6 bases). This CDR3 is built from 14 residues. The V gene's germline CDR1 is MNHGY and CDR2 SAAAGT. The ends were cut back, 5 bases at V and 4 bases at J, with 15 bases in the middle. CDR3 DNA: TGTGCCAGCAGTCAAACGGGGGAAGCGTACGAGCAGTACTTC. Its protein is CASSQTGEAYEQYF.

The V gene is TRBV29-1, the J gene TRBJ1-1; D not resolved. CDR3 length: 14 amino acids. V was clipped by 6 bases and J by 1 base, with 15 bases between them. Germline values: CDR1 SQVTM, CDR2 ANQGSEA. The CDR3 spells CSVAERTRNTEAFF. The CDR3 DNA sequence: TGCAGCGTCGCGGAAAGAACCCGGAACACTGAAGCTTTCTTT.

This clone was found a few times. CDR3 residues: CASSVGHFAGDNEQFF. The CDR3, as DNA: TGTGCCAGCAGCGTAGGCCACTTTGCGGGGGACAATGAGCAGTTCTTC. The chain couples TRBV9 to TRBJ2-1; the match to TRBD2 covers 7 bases. Germline V lookup: CDR1 SGDLS, CDR2 YYNGEE. With 0 bases clipped from V and 5 bases from J, the junction kept 8 bases outside the gene matches. The CDR3 is made up of 16 amino acids.

This clone appeared a few times. J is TRBJ1-3 and V is TRBV9; 8 bases map to TRBD1. The CDR3 is 15 amino acids. Germline CDR1 and CDR2: SGDLS and YYNGEE. V was clipped by 3 bases and J by 2 bases; unmatched bases: 4. Here the CDR3 DNA reads TGTGCCAGCAGCGCGCCGGGACAGGCTGGAAACACCATATATTTT. This gives the protein CASSAPGQAGNTIYF.

This clone has ten or more counts. J is TRBJ2-1 and V is TRBV9; TRBD1 matches 8 bases. Trimming at V came to 6 bases and at J to 9 bases, leaving 14 bases not matched to a gene. CDR1 SGDLS and CDR2 YYNGEE come from the germline V gene. The CDR3 is made up of 15 amino acids. The chain's CDR3 is CASTTNGQGTREQFF. CDR3 sequence (DNA): TGTGCCAGCACCACTAACGGACAGGGAACGCGTGAGCAGTTCTTC.

The CDR3 DNA is TGCGCCAGCAGCTACAGGGTTGGGGACACTGAAGCTTTCTTT. Translated, it gives CASSYRVGDTEAFF. The rearrangement joins TRBV5-1 to TRBJ1-1; D is perhaps TRBD1 (6 bases). There are 14 residues in the CDR3. In germline, CDR1 is SGHRS, CDR2 YFSETQ. Between the trimmed V and J ends, which lost 3 bases and 3 bases, there was a span of 12 bases.

This clone was detected ten times or more. The rearrangement uses TRBV7-1 and TRBJ2-5; D is ambiguous. TRBV7-1 belongs to the ORF category, with a function that is uncertain. V lost 8 bases, J lost 10 bases, and 20 bases lay in between. This CDR3 has 13 amino acids. CDR3 nucleotides: TGTGCCAGCGGGGTAAACAGCCAAAGGGTCCAGTACTTC. Translated, it gives CASGVNSQRVQYF.

This clone was recorded a few times. The CDR3 region has the DNA TGTGCCGGTAGCTCGGGACTTTCCTACGAGCAGTACTTC. Its protein is CAGSSGLSYEQYF. V usage is TRBV28 and J usage is TRBJ2-7, with a possible D match to TRBD2 (6 bases). Trimming shortened V by 11 bases and J by 1 base, and 15 bases separated the two germline ends. The CDR3 contains 13 residues. The V gene's germline CDR1 is MDHEN and CDR2 SYDVKM.

This clone was seen only a few times. The chain recombines TRBV6-8 with TRBJ2-7; possible D gene TRBD1, 5 bases. Per germline, CDR1 MNHGY and CDR2 SAAAGT. The CDR3 sequence is 15 residues long. Trimming removed 1 base from V and 3 bases from J, with 13 bases in between. Here the CDR3 DNA reads TGTGCCAGCAGTTACTTTCCCGGACATAACTACGAGCAGTACTTC. It translates to CASSYFPGHNYEQYF.

Concerning this clone: The DNA is omitted, as the CDR3 cannot be located on it reliably, and the CDR3 follows TCRdb's listing. This chain uses TRBV19 with TRBJ2-1; the tabulated D call, TRBD1, remains unverified against the DNA. Germline CDR1 is LNHDA and CDR2 is SQIVND (reference sequence). The CDR3 has 15 residues if both end residues are counted. CDR3 protein: CASSSGGQGTNEQFF.

This clone is a singleton in its sample. The chain links TRBV19 to TRBJ1-1, with TRBD1 matching over 7 bases. The CDR3 runs 18 residues. The ends lost 4 bases at V and 1 base at J; junction bases unmatched: 15. The germline V gene has CDR1 LNHDA and CDR2 SQIVND (reference sequence). This CDR3 is CASSTWTGDPRENTEAFF. CDR3 DNA: TGTGCCAGTAGTACGTGGACAGGCGACCCCCGAGAGAACACTGAAGCTTTCTTT.

This clone was recorded a few times. The chain uses TRBV6-8 and TRBJ2-6; the D is unclear. CDR1 is MNHGY and CDR2 is SAAAGT in the germline V gene. Trimming took 0 bases from V and 0 from J, leaving 9 bases between them. The CDR3 loop spans 17 amino acids. The CDR3 loop reads CASSYSPRSSGANVLTF. DNA of the CDR3: TGTGCCAGCAGTTACTCCCCCCGGAGCTCTGGGGCCAACGTCCTGACTTTC.

This clone was recorded many times. The V and J genes are TRBV11-3 and TRBJ2-1; possibly TRBD1 for D (7 bases). CDR3 length equals 14 residues. V shed 5 bases and J shed 2 bases, with 10 bases lying between them. The germline V gene has CDR1 SGHNT and CDR2 YENEEA. CDR3 amino acids: CASSRRGPYNEQFF. The CDR3 DNA follows: TGTGCCAGCAGCCGGAGGGGGCCCTACAATGAGCAGTTCTTC.

This clone was found many times. This rearrangement joins TRBV11-3 to TRBJ1-1; D is perhaps TRBD1 (5 bases). The CDR3 spans 16 residues. The germline V gene has CDR1 SGHNT and CDR2 YENEEA. With 2 bases removed from V and 2 bases from J, the gap between germline ends came to 15 bases. The CDR3 region has the DNA TGTGCCAGCAGCTTAACTTCAGGGTGGGGAAACACTGAAGCTTTCTTT. Protein sequence: CASSLTSGWGNTEAFF.

There are a few counts of this clone. The V gene is TRBV29-1, the J gene TRBJ1-2, with D tentatively TRBD1 (6 bases). Trimming cost V 4 bases and J 0 bases, with 18 bases left between them. Looked up from germline, CDR1 is SQVTM and CDR2 is ANQGSEA. This CDR3 has 16 residues. Here the CDR3 DNA reads TGCAGCGTTGTCGAGGCGTTGGGGGCCGCTAACTATGGCTACACCTTC. It translates to CSVVEALGAANYGYTF.

This clone has more than one count but fewer than ten. The V call is TRBV6-8, the J call TRBJ2-1; D may be TRBD1 or TRBD2 (5 bases each). Trimming left V 4 bases short and J 0 bases short, with 25 bases between. In germline, CDR1 is MNHGY, CDR2 SAAAGT. The CDR3 loop spans 20 amino acids. The CDR3 region has the DNA TGTGCCAGCAGTTCCATACGGGGCCAAGGATCCCAAAGCTCCTACAATGAGCAGTTCTTC. Amino acids: CASSSIRGQGSQSSYNEQFF.

The chain recombines TRBV30 with TRBJ2-5; D is uncertain. The V gene's germline CDR1 is GTSNPN and CDR2 SVGIG (reference sequence). CDR3 length: 12 residues. The germline V and J ends were trimmed by 2 bases and 5 bases, with 9 bases remaining between them. DNA of the CDR3: TGTGCCTGGAGTCTCACTAAGGAGACCCAGTACTTC. Residues: CAWSLTKETQYF.

This clone occurred many times. The rearrangement links TRBV11-3 to TRBJ2-2; D is perhaps TRBD2 (6 bases). The germline V gene has CDR1 SGHNT and CDR2 YENEEA. V shed 2 bases and J shed 3 bases, with 19 bases lying between them. The CDR3 length is 18 residues. CDR3 bases: TGTGCCAGCAGCTTAAATTTGGGACTTAGCTTTCACACCGGGGAGCTGTTTTTT. It encodes CASSLNLGLSFHTGELFF. The variable domain in full, completed from reference TRBV11-3 and TRBJ2-2, reads EAGVVQSPRYKIIEKKQPVAFWCNPISGHNTLYWYLQNLGQGPELLIRYENEEAVDDSQLPKDRFSAERLKGVDSTLKIQPAELGDSAVYLCASSLNLGLSFHTGELFFGEGSRLTVL.

In this sample, this clone turned up a few times. The chain uses TRBV30 and TRBJ2-2; D remains ambiguous. Trimming took off 4 bases at V and 0 bases at J, with 21 bases between the two ends. This CDR3 region has 18 residues. Germline V gene lookup returns CDR1 GTSNPN and CDR2 SVGIG (reference sequence). CDR3 sequence (DNA): TGTGCCTGGAAACTAAGACAAACCCGGTCCGCGAACACCGGGGAGCTGTTTTTT. Translated, it gives CAWKLRQTRSANTGELFF.

This chain links TRBV30 with TRBJ1-2; D remains ambiguous. Looked up from germline, CDR1 is GTSNPN and CDR2 is SVGIG (reference sequence). V was pared by 7 bases and J by 8 bases, with 14 bases between. The CDR3 sequence is 11 residues long. CDR3 nucleotide sequence: TGTGCCTCATGGAATGTGCGGGGCTACACCTTC. This gives the protein CASWNVRGYTF.

This clone was detected a few times. This chain links TRBV11-3 with TRBJ1-2; 7 nucleotides match TRBD1. The CDR3 consists of 14 residues. The V and J ends lost 7 bases and 3 bases, in that order; junction bases with no gene match: 8. CDR1 and CDR2 (germline): SGHNT, YENEEA. The chain's CDR3 is CASTLGGGYYGYTF. In DNA form, the CDR3 reads TGTGCCAGCACTCTCGGAGGGGGCTACTATGGCTACACCTTC.

The genes are TRBV6-8 and TRBJ1-1; 12 bases align to TRBD1. Trimming removed 10 bases from V and 1 base from J; junction bases left unmatched: 7. The CDR3 spans 15 residues. Germline-derived CDR1 and CDR2 are MNHGY and SAAAGT. CDR3 sequence: CAISGTGGTNTEAFF. The CDR3 DNA sequence: TGTGCCATCAGCGGGACAGGGGGCACGAACACTGAAGCTTTCTTT.

This clone was picked up many times. V and J are TRBV11-3 and TRBJ1-5; 9 positions match TRBD1. Germline CDR1 and CDR2: SGHNT and YENEEA. V shed 4 bases, J shed 2 bases, and the junction held 0 bases outside the gene matches. The CDR3 is 14 residues long. CDR3 nucleotides: TGTGCCAGCAGCTGGGACAGGGGCAATCAGCCCCAGCATTTT. Protein: CASSWDRGNQPQHF.

The genes are TRBV14 and TRBJ2-1; D is unclear. The germline gives CDR1 SGHDN, CDR2 FVKESK. V lost 1 base and J 2 bases, leaving 12 bases between the germline ends. The length of the CDR3 is 16 residues. The CDR3 protein is CASSQGAPFTYNEQFF. The CDR3 DNA sequence: TGTGCCAGCAGCCAAGGAGCGCCTTTTACCTACAATGAGCAGTTCTTC.

V gene TRBV6-8 combines with J gene TRBJ1-5; D is possibly TRBD1 (6 bases). V was clipped by 6 bases and J by 4 bases, with 10 bases between them. This CDR3 region has 13 residues. Germline assignment: CDR1 MNHGY and CDR2 SAAAGT. Written as DNA, the CDR3 is TGTGCCAGCAGGGAGGACAGTAATCAGCCCCAGCATTTT. Its translation is CASREDSNQPQHF.